Listed here are 23 T cell receptor beta chains from one sample, sequenced in a study of neurological immune-mediated disorders. Each CDR3 protein gets one entry after TCRdb re-called the 5' RACE reads with MiXCR. The sample has 65,000 to 70,000 distinct CDR3 sequences; around 4% are singletons. Source material: PBMCs. The receptors come from a man in his fifties with multiple sclerosis.

Only a few counts were recorded for this clonotype. The rearrangement links TRBV20-1 to TRBJ2-1; D gene ambiguous. Germline-derived CDR1 and CDR2 are DFQATT and SNEGSKA (reference sequence). The CDR3 consists of 11 residues. Trimming took 3 bases from V and 4 from J, leaving 4 bases between them. As DNA, the CDR3 is TGCAGTGCTAGTAGGTACAATGAGCAGTTCTTC. Residues: CSASRYNEQFF.

This clonotype came up many times. V and J are TRBV7-2 and TRBJ2-3; the D is unclear. Germline loops: CDR1 SGHTA, CDR2 FQGNSA. Trimming took 3 bases from V and 0 from J, leaving 7 bases between them. The CDR3 is 14 amino acids. The CDR3 region is CASSLIDSTDTQYF. The CDR3 coding sequence is TGTGCCAGCAGCTTGATAGATAGCACAGATACGCAGTATTTT.

There are many counts of this clonotype. The chain combines TRBV4-3 with TRBJ1-2; D is undetermined. V lost 3 bases, J lost 3 bases, and 8 bases lay in between. CDR1 is LGHNA and CDR2 is YSLEER in the germline V gene. CDR3 length equals 13 residues. The CDR3 reads CASSQGMDYGYTF. CDR3 DNA: TGCGCCAGCAGCCAGGGGATGGACTATGGCTACACCTTC.

This clonotype came up a few times. This chain links TRBV18 with TRBJ1-1, with D maybe TRBD1 (6 bases). CDR1 and CDR2 from the germline V gene are KGHSH and LQKENI. Trimming shortened V by 3 bases and J by 3 bases, and 11 bases separated the two germline ends. This CDR3 is built from 14 residues. This CDR3 is CASSPRTVDTEAFF. The CDR3 DNA is TGTGCCAGCTCACCCCGGACAGTAGACACTGAAGCTTTCTTT.

This clonotype was recorded at least ten times. This rearrangement joins TRBV4-3 to TRBJ2-2; perhaps TRBD2 as D (6 bases). V lost 1 base, J lost 6 bases, and 24 bases lay in between. Germline values: CDR1 LGHNA, CDR2 YSLEER. The CDR3 consists of 19 residues. The CDR3 loop is CASSQGLFGGPRDSGELFF. The CDR3 DNA is TGCGCCAGCAGCCAAGGTCTCTTCGGGGGTCCCCGGGATTCCGGGGAGCTGTTTTTT.

This clonotype was counted at least ten times. The DNA of the CDR3 is TGTGCCAGCAGCCCCGGGACAGTCTACCAAGAGACCCAGTACTTC. This sequence encodes CASSPGTVYQETQYF. The genes are TRBV7-6 and TRBJ2-5; 7 nucleotides match TRBD1. V lost 5 bases to trimming and J lost 0 bases; unmatched junction nucleotides: 6. CDR3 length: 15 amino acids. The germline gives CDR1 SGHVS, CDR2 FNYEAQ.

This clonotype was counted ten times or more. V usage is TRBV7-2 and J usage is TRBJ2-1; 15 bases match TRBD2. The CDR3 is 17 residues long. Germline V CDR1 and CDR2: SGHTA, FQGNSA. V lost 4 bases and J lost 5; bases outside the gene matches: 6. CDR3 bases: TGTGCCAGCAGCTGGGGACTAGCGGGGGGACTGCACAATGAGCAGTTCTTC. It codes for CASSWGLAGGLHNEQFF.

This clonotype was seen ten or more times. The rearrangement uses TRBV5-1 and TRBJ2-1; 9 bases are a match to TRBD1. The germline gives CDR1 SGHRS, CDR2 YFSETQ. The CDR3 consists of 15 residues. Trimming cost V 1 base and J 4 bases; bases outside gene matches: 3. CDR3 in amino acids: CASSLLGQGYNEQFF. The CDR3 bases are TGCGCCAGCAGCTTGTTGGGACAGGGTTACAATGAGCAGTTCTTC.

This clonotype was counted many times. V is TRBV5-6 and J is TRBJ2-5, with 8 positions matching TRBD1. Germline V gene lookup returns CDR1 SGHDT and CDR2 YYEEEE. V shed 5 bases, J shed 5 bases, and the junction held 11 bases outside the gene matches. The CDR3 totals 15 residues. CDR3 DNA: TGTGCCAGCAGTTTAGGGACAGGTCAAGGCGAGACCCAGTACTTC. It encodes CASSLGTGQGETQYF.

The CDR3 DNA follows: TGCAGTGCTAGAGATTCTCTCAATCGGGACAGGAAGACCCAGTACTTC. Protein: CSARDSLNRDRKTQYF. The V call is TRBV20-1, the J call TRBJ2-5; 8 bases are a match to TRBD1. V lost 0 bases, J lost 6 bases, and 12 bases stayed unmatched. This CDR3 is 16 amino acids long. Germline CDR1 reads DFQATT; CDR2 reads SNEGSKA (reference sequence).

This clonotype was recorded a few times. The chain uses TRBV7-9 and TRBJ2-1; 8 bases line up with TRBD2. This CDR3 has 18 residues. Germline assignment: CDR1 SEHNR and CDR2 FQNEAQ (reference sequence). J gave up 7 bases and V 0 bases, and 14 bases lay outside the gene matches. CDR3 in amino acids: CASSLAQPFTGGLNEQFF. The CDR3 DNA reads TGTGCCAGCAGCTTAGCGCAGCCCTTTACGGGGGGGCTGAATGAGCAGTTCTTC.

In this sample, this clonotype turned up many times. This chain uses TRBV5-1 with TRBJ2-5; no clear D. The germline gives CDR1 SGHRS, CDR2 YFSETQ. Trimming removed 0 bases at V and 4 bases at J, with 4 bases between. The CDR3 spans 12 residues. CDR3 DNA sequence: TGCGCCAGCAGCTTGGCCAGAGAGACCCAGTACTTC. Translated: CASSLARETQYF.

This clonotype was found many times. V and J are TRBV9 and TRBJ2-3; a weak D match, TRBD1 (5 bases). The germline gives CDR1 SGDLS, CDR2 YYNGEE. The CDR3 has 14 residues. The ends were cut back, 0 bases at V and 5 bases at J, with 10 bases in the middle. Written as DNA, the CDR3 is TGTGCCAGCAGCGTAGAGGGGCTGGGAGATACGCAGTATTTT. Translation gives CASSVEGLGDTQYF.

For this clonotype: One base away lies a much larger clone, so this may be a sequencing read error. The genes are TRBV2 and TRBJ2-2; the D is unclear. V gave up 5 bases and J gave up 3 bases, with 10 bases separating them. The CDR3 runs to 14 residues. In germline, CDR1 is SNHLY, CDR2 FYNNEI. DNA for the CDR3: TGTGCCAGCAGTCCTGGGAAGTACACCGGGGAGCTGTTTTTT. Encoded protein: CASSPGKYTGELFF.

This clonotype was detected ten times or more. CDR3 DNA: TGTGCCAGCAGCCATGGGGCCTACAATGAGCAGTTCTTC. This translates into CASSHGAYNEQFF. The gene calls are TRBV7-9 and TRBJ2-1; D ambiguous. This CDR3 has 13 amino acids. V lost 5 bases to trimming and J lost 2 bases, with 7 bases between them. Germline-derived CDR1 and CDR2 are SEHNR and FQNEAQ (reference sequence).

This clonotype was detected ten times or more. The chain is built from TRBV6-5 and TRBJ2-1, with D hard to call. V was cut by 5 bases and J by 4 bases, with 9 bases left in between. The germline CDR1 and CDR2 sequences are MNHEY and SVGAGI. The CDR3 consists of 13 residues. Written as DNA, the CDR3 is TGTGCCAGCAGTGAACGACGGTACAATGAGCAGTTCTTC. It is translated as CASSERRYNEQFF.

In this sample, this clonotype turned up many times. This chain joins TRBV5-6 and TRBJ1-2; possible D gene TRBD1, 5 bases. This CDR3 contains 12 residues. With 4 bases removed from V and 10 bases from J, the gap between germline ends came to 14 bases. Germline CDR1 and CDR2: SGHDT and YYEEEE. The CDR3 loop reads CASSLWDGFYTF. CDR3 coding DNA: TGTGCCAGCAGCCTCTGGGACGGCTTCTACACCTTC.

This clonotype was detected ten times or more. The V and J genes are TRBV27 and TRBJ1-4, with unresolved D. The V end was cut by 4 bases, the J end by 3 bases, with 6 bases between. The CDR3 is 13 residues long. Germline V gives CDR1 MNHEY, CDR2 SMNVEV (reference sequence). As DNA, the CDR3 is TGTGCCAGCAGTTATTATCCTAATGAAAAACTGTTTTTT. Translation: CASSYYPNEKLFF.

This clonotype was recorded at least ten times. This chain links TRBV7-2 with TRBJ2-1; TRBD2 matches at 9 bases. The CDR3 loop spans 15 amino acids. V trimming: 5 bases; J trimming: 0 bases; junction bases outside the gene matches: 2. Per the germline V gene, CDR1 is SGHTA and CDR2 is FQGNSA. The CDR3 here is CASSGSGSSYNEQFF. The CDR3 region has the DNA TGTGCCAGCAGCGGTAGCGGGAGCTCCTACAATGAGCAGTTCTTC.

This clonotype was detected many times. V usage is TRBV6-5 and J usage is TRBJ2-3, with D maybe TRBD2 (6 bases). CDR3 length equals 15 residues. Germline V gene sequence: CDR1 MNHEY, CDR2 SVGAGI. Trimming took 2 bases from V and 1 from J, leaving 10 bases between them. The CDR3 DNA follows: TGTGCCAGCAGTTACGGGGGGTTCGGCACAGATACGCAGTATTTT. Amino acids: CASSYGGFGTDTQYF.

This clonotype was counted ten times or more. CDR3 loop: CASSLWRKRETQYF. The DNA of the CDR3 is TGTGCCAGCAGCTTATGGAGGAAGAGGGAGACCCAGTACTTC. This rearrangement joins TRBV7-8 to TRBJ2-5, with D maybe TRBD2 (5 bases). Germline loops: CDR1 SGHVS, CDR2 FQNEAQ. CDR3 length: 14 residues. Between the trimmed V and J ends, which lost 2 bases and 5 bases, there was a span of 12 bases.

The sample holds many counts of this clonotype. The chain links TRBV6-2 or TRBV6-3 to TRBJ2-2; perhaps TRBD2 as D (6 bases). Trimming removed 4 bases from V and 4 bases from J, with 16 bases in between. The CDR3 has 16 amino acids. CDR1 is MNHEY and CDR2 is SVGEGT in the germline V gene. The chain's CDR3 is CASSSTWEDRTGELFF. DNA of the CDR3: TGTGCCAGCAGTTCCACCTGGGAGGATCGCACCGGGGAGCTGTTTTTT.

This clonotype was counted at least ten times. The chain employs TRBV12-3 or TRBV12-4 and TRBJ2-1; D is ambiguous. Trimming left V 6 bases short and J 1 base short, with 10 bases between. The CDR3 length is 14 residues. The CDR3 is CASRVGRSYNEQFF. CDR3 sequence (DNA): TGTGCCAGCAGGGTCGGACGGTCCTACAATGAGCAGTTCTTC.